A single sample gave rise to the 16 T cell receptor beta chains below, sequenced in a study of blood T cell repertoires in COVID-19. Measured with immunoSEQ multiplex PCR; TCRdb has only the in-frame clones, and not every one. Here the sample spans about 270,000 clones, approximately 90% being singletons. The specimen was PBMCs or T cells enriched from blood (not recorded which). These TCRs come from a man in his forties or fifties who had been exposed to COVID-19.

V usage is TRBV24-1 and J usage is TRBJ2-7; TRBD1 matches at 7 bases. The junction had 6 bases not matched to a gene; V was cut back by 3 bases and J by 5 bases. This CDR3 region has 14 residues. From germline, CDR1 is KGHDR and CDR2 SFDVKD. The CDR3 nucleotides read TGTGCCACCAGTGATCCAACAGGGGTGGACGAGCAGTACTTC. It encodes CATSDPTGVDEQYF.

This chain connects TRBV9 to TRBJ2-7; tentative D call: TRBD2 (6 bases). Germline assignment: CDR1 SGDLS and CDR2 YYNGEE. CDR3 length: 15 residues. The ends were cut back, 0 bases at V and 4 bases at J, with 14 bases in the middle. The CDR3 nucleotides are TGTGCCAGCAGCGTAGGCCCCGCGGGGCCGTACGAGCAGTACTTC. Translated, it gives CASSVGPAGPYEQYF.

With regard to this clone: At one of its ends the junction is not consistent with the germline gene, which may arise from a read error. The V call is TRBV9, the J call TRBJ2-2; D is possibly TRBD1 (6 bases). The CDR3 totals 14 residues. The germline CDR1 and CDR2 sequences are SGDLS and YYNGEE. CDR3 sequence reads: CARSDIQGNGELFF. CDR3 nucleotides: TGTGCCAGGAGCGACATACAGGGTAACGGGGAGCTGTTTTTT.

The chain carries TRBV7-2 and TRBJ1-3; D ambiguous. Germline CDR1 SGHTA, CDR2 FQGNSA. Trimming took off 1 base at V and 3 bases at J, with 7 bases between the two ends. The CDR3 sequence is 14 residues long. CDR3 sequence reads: CASSLDPDGNTIYF. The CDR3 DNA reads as TGTGCCAGCAGCTTAGACCCAGATGGAAACACCATATATTTT.

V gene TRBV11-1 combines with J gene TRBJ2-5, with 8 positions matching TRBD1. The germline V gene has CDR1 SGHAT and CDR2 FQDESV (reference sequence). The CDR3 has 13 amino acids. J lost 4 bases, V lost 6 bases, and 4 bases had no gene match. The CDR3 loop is CASRRDRRETQYF. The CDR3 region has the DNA TGTGCCAGCAGACGGGACAGGCGAGAGACCCAGTACTTC.

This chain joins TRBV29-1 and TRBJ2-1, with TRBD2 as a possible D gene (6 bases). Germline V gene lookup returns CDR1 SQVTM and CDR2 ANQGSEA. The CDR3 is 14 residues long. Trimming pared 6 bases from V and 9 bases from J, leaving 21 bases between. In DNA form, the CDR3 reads TGCAGCGTCGAGAAGGGCGGGGCCCGGGGTGAGCAGTTCTTC. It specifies CSVEKGGARGEQFF.

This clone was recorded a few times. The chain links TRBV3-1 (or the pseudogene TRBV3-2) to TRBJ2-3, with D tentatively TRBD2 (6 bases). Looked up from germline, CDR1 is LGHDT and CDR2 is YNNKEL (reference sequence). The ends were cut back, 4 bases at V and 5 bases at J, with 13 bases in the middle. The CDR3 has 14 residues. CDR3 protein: CASSRRRDLDTQYF. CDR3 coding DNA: TGTGCCAGCAGCCGAAGAAGGGACTTAGATACGCAGTATTTT.

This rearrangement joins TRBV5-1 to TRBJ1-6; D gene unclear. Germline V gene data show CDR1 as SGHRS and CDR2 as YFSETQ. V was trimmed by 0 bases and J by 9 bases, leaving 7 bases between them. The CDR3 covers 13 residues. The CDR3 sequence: CASSLDFGSPLHF. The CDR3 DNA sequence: TGCGCCAGCAGCTTGGACTTTGGTTCACCCCTCCACTTT. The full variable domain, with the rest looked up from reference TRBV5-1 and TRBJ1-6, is KAGVTQTPRYLIKTRGQQVTLSCSPISGHRSVSWYQQTPGQGLQFLFEYFSETQRNKGNFPGRFSGRQFSNSRSEMNVSTLELGDSALYLCASSLDFGSPLHFGNGTRLTVT.

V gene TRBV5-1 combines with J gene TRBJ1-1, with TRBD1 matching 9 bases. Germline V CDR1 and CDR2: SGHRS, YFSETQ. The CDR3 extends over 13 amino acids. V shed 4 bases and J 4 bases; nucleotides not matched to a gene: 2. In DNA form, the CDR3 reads TGCGCCAGCAGCCGGGGACAGGGCACTGAAGCTTTCTTT. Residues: CASSRGQGTEAFF. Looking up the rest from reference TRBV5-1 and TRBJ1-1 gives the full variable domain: KAGVTQTPRYLIKTRGQQVTLSCSPISGHRSVSWYQQTPGQGLQFLFEYFSETQRNKGNFPGRFSGRQFSNSRSEMNVSTLELGDSALYLCASSRGQGTEAFFGQGTRLTVV.

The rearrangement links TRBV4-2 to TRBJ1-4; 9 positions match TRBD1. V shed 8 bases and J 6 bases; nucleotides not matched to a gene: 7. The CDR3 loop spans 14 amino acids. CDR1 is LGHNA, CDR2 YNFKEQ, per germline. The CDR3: CASGTGQGYEKLFF. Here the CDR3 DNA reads TGTGCCAGCGGGACGGGACAGGGATATGAAAAACTGTTTTTT.

In nucleotides, the CDR3 is TGTGCCAGCACCCCATGGGACAGCCAGAACACTGAAGCTTTCTTT. This gives the protein CASTPWDSQNTEAFF. The chain uses TRBV3-1 (or the pseudogene TRBV3-2) and TRBJ1-1, with 7 bases fitting TRBD1. The CDR3 sequence is 15 residues long. Germline trimming cut 7 bases from V and 1 base from J; bases unmatched to any gene: 9. In germline, CDR1 is LGHDT, CDR2 YNNKEL (reference sequence).

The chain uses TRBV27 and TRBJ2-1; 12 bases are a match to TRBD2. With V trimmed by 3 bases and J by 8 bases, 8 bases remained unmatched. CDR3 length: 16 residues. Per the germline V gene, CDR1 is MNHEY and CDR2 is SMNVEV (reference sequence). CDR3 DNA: TGTGCCAGCAGTTTTTTGACTAGCGGGAGTCGGGATGAGCAGTTCTTC. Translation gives CASSFLTSGSRDEQFF.

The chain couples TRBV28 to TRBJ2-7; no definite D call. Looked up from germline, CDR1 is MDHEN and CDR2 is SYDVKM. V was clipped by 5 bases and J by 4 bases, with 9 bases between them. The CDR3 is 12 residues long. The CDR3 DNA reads TGTGCCAGCAGTCCCACTCTTTACGAGCAGTACTTC. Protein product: CASSPTLYEQYF.

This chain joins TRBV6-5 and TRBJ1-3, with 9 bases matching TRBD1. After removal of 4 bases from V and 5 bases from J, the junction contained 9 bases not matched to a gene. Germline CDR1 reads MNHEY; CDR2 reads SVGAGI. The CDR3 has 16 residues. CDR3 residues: CASSSIGGQGRNTIYF. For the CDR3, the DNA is TGTGCCAGCAGTTCCATCGGAGGACAGGGGAGAAACACCATATATTTT.

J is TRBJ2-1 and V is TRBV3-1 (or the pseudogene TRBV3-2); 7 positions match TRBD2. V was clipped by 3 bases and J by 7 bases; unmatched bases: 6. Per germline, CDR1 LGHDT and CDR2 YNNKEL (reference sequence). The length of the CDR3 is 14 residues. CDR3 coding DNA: TGTGCCAGCAGCCATCCGGCTAGCGGTAATGAGCAGTTCTTC. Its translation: CASSHPASGNEQFF.

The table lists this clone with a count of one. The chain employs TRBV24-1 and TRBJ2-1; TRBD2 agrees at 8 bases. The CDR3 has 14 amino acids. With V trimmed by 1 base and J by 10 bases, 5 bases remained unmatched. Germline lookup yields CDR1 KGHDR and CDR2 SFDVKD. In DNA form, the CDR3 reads TGTGCCACCAGTGATTTCCGGTCTAGCGGGGAGCAGTTCTTC. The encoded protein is CATSDFRSSGEQFF.